Each of the 25 T cell receptor beta chains below was sequenced from the same sample in a study of regulatory T cells in long-lasting Graves disease. Construction of the TCR beta libraries employed iRepertoire HTBI primers in conjunction with Arm-PCR of CDR3 regions. TCRdb processed the multiplex PCR reads anew with MiXCR; each CDR3 protein has one entry. The data hold 550,000 or so distinct CDR3 sequences, with 12% observed a single time. Sample time point: newly diagnosed GD, antithyroid drugs for less than 3 months. PBMCs were the source of the RNA used for TCR sequencing. This sample was also put to use in a study of T cells in Graves' hyperthyroidism and ophthalmopathy.

The material was peripheral blood mononuclear cells (PBMCs), obtained at new diagnosis, from a patient treated with antithyroid drugs. The source of these receptors is a woman aged 25 to 45 with Graves disease.

This clonotype was counted many times. CDR3: CASSGVAGTNTGELFF. As DNA, the CDR3 is TGTGCCAGCAGTGGTGTAGCGGGTACGAACACCGGGGAGCTGTTTTTT. The chain uses TRBV2 and TRBJ2-2; the match to TRBD2 covers 7 bases. In germline, CDR1 is SNHLY, CDR2 FYNNEI. This CDR3 spans 16 amino acids. The junction had 5 bases not matched to a gene; V was cut back by 4 bases and J by 0 bases. Looking up the rest from reference TRBV2 and TRBJ2-2 gives the full variable domain: EPEVTQTPSHQVTQMGQEVILRCVPISNHLYFYWYRQILGQKVEFLVSFYNNEISEKSEIFDDQFSVERPDGSNFTLKIRSTKLEDSAMYFCASSGVAGTNTGELFFGEGSRLTVL.

This clonotype was observed at least ten times. V usage is TRBV7-8 and J usage is TRBJ1-2; D is uncertain. V was shortened by 0 bases and J by 3 bases, with 14 bases between the two germline ends. Germline V lookup: CDR1 SGHVS, CDR2 FQNEAQ. This CDR3 is 16 amino acids long. CDR3: CASSLASGFGDYGYTF. CDR3 sequence (DNA): TGTGCCAGCAGCTTAGCTAGCGGATTTGGGGACTATGGCTACACCTTC.

In its sample, this clonotype was seen a few times. The chain employs TRBV6-1 and TRBJ2-6; tentatively, D is TRBD1 (5 bases). V was trimmed by 6 bases and J by 0 bases, leaving 15 bases between them. Germline CDR1 reads MNHNS; CDR2 reads SASEGT. CDR3 length equals 17 residues. CDR3 residues: CASRENRQPSGANVLTF. In nucleotides, the CDR3 is TGTGCCAGCAGGGAAAATCGACAGCCCTCTGGGGCCAACGTCCTGACTTTC.

Ten or more counts support this clonotype. The chain links TRBV7-2 to TRBJ1-5; no reliable D call. CDR3 length: 14 amino acids. V was pared by 6 bases and J by 6 bases, with 15 bases between. Germline loops: CDR1 SGHTA, CDR2 FQGNSA. The CDR3 DNA sequence: TGTGCCAGCAGTCCAAGCTGGGCGGTTCAGCCCCAGCATTTT. It specifies CASSPSWAVQPQHF.

This rearrangement joins TRBV12-3 or TRBV12-4 to TRBJ1-5, with unresolved D. Trimming left V 6 bases short and J 6 bases short, with 12 bases between. The CDR3 runs to 13 residues. The CDR3, as DNA: TGTGCCAGCAGCCGGACTTCGGGTCAGCCCCAGCATTTT. It is translated as CASSRTSGQPQHF.

Of note for this clonotype: This may be a read error: a much more frequent sequence differs by one nucleotide. The chain combines TRBV2 with TRBJ1-1; tentatively, D is TRBD1 (6 bases). CDR1 is SNHLY and CDR2 is FYNNEI in the germline V gene. The V end was cut by 3 bases, the J end by 1 base, with 15 bases between. The CDR3 is 16 amino acids. The CDR3 coding sequence is TGTGCCAGCAGTGAGGGGTTTCGGGACAAGAACACTGAAGCTTTCTTT. As protein: CASSEGFRDKNTEAFF.

The chain couples TRBV10-2 to TRBJ2-1, with TRBD2 matching 8 bases. The CDR3 extends over 14 amino acids. CDR1 is WSHSY and CDR2 is SAAADI in the germline V gene. J gave up 14 bases and V 7 bases, and 16 bases lay outside the gene matches. The CDR3 DNA reads as TGCGCCAGCACCGTCTCTTTAGCGGGAAGGTCGGAGTTCTTC. As protein: CASTVSLAGRSEFF.

This clonotype was seen only a few times. V and J are TRBV18 and TRBJ2-2, with D uncertain. Trimming shortened V by 2 bases and J by 0 bases, and 10 bases separated the two germline ends. Germline loops: CDR1 KGHSH, CDR2 LQKENI. This CDR3 has 16 amino acids. Here the CDR3 DNA reads TGTGCCAGCTCACCAGGGTCGGCTACGAACACCGGGGAGCTGTTTTTT. Translated, it gives CASSPGSATNTGELFF.

In the case of this clonotype: A much larger clone sits a single nucleotide away, making a read error possible. The J gene is TRBJ2-3, the V gene TRBV30; 8 positions match TRBD2. V dropped 7 bases and J dropped 4; count of bases not matched to a gene: 13. This CDR3 contains 15 residues. The germline V gene encodes CDR1 GTSNPN and CDR2 SVGIG (reference sequence). The CDR3 nucleotides read TGTGCCTCCGAACCCACTAGCGGATGGGCAGATACGCAGTATTTT. Translated, it gives CASEPTSGWADTQYF.

At least ten counts were recorded for this clonotype. The chain joins TRBV28 to TRBJ1-1; maybe TRBD1 (6 bases). Germline V gene data show CDR1 as MDHEN and CDR2 as SYDVKM. The CDR3 totals 15 residues. Trimming took 5 bases from V and 0 from J, leaving 13 bases between them. CDR3 residues: CASSGGGGLNTEAFF. DNA of the CDR3: TGTGCCAGCAGTGGGGGGGGGGGCTTGAACACTGAAGCTTTCTTT.

This clonotype was found many times. This chain joins TRBV28 and TRBJ2-7; possibly TRBD2 for D (6 bases). The CDR3 runs 12 residues. V shed 6 bases and J shed 4 bases, with 10 bases lying between them. Germline V gives CDR1 MDHEN, CDR2 SYDVKM. The CDR3 region has the DNA TGTGCCAGCAGCTCTGGGACTTACGAGCAGTACTTC. This gives the protein CASSSGTYEQYF.

This clonotype was detected ten times or more. The chain couples TRBV18 to TRBJ1-2; TRBD1 might be the D (6 bases). In germline, CDR1 is KGHSH, CDR2 LQKENI. Trimming pared 3 bases from V and 1 base from J, leaving 15 bases between. CDR3 length: 16 residues. The CDR3 DNA reads as TGTGCCAGCTCACCTAAAGCAGGGGCCAATAACTATGGCTACACCTTC. This encodes CASSPKAGANNYGYTF.

This clonotype was observed a handful of times. At one end, the junction sequence differs from germline, possibly due to a read error. The J gene is TRBJ2-1, the V gene TRBV7-9; D is unclear. Germline V gene lookup returns CDR1 SEHNR and CDR2 FQNEAQ (reference sequence). There are 16 residues in the CDR3. CDR3 sequence (DNA): TGTGCCAGCGGCTTAGGTTTGTACTTATCCTACAATGAGCAGTTCTTC. This gives the protein CASGLGLYLSYNEQFF.

This clonotype came up many times. The V and J genes are TRBV9 and TRBJ2-1; 7 bases agree with TRBD2. The V gene's germline CDR1 is SGDLS and CDR2 YYNGEE. The CDR3 covers 15 residues. V lost 3 bases to trimming and J lost 2 bases; unmatched junction nucleotides: 5. CDR3 protein: CASSAWREPYNEQFF. The DNA for the CDR3 is TGTGCCAGCAGCGCTTGGCGGGAGCCCTACAATGAGCAGTTCTTC.

A remark on this clonotype: A read error likely explains this, since a far larger clone differs by one base. Written as DNA, the CDR3 is TGTGCCAGCAGTTCCTACGGACTGTCGGGGCCAGGGGGCTCCTACGAGGAGTACTTC. Its protein product is CASSSYGLSGPGGSYEEYF. V gene TRBV2 combines with J gene TRBJ2-3; 8 bases fit TRBD1. The CDR3 has 19 amino acids. Germline CDR1 SNHLY, CDR2 FYNNEI.

The chain links TRBV4-1 to TRBJ1-1, with D unresolved. Germline V gives CDR1 MGHRA, CDR2 YSYEKL. The V and J ends lost 7 bases and 4 bases respectively, with 13 bases between them. This CDR3 has 13 residues. In nucleotides, the CDR3 is TGCGCCAGCATTGGTCTAATGGGCACTGAAGCTTTCTTT. This gives the protein CASIGLMGTEAFF.

Many counts were recorded for this clonotype. The chain has TRBV10-2 and TRBJ1-3, with 9 bases fitting TRBD1. The CDR3 is made up of 17 amino acids. V trimming: 2 bases; J trimming: 2 bases; junction bases outside the gene matches: 7. The germline gives CDR1 WSHSY, CDR2 SAAADI. The CDR3 nucleotides read TGCGCCAGCAGTGAGGGGACAGGGTCCCTCCCTGGAAACACCATATATTTT. It is translated as CASSEGTGSLPGNTIYF.

This chain links TRBV7-9 with TRBJ2-1, with TRBD2 matching over 7 bases. V lost 5 bases to trimming and J lost 0 bases; unmatched junction nucleotides: 10. CDR1 and CDR2 from the germline V gene are SEHNR and FQNEAQ (reference sequence). The CDR3 runs to 17 residues. CDR3 protein: CASSPLAPRSSYNEQFF. The CDR3 nucleotides are TGTGCCAGCAGCCCACTAGCGCCCCGGAGCTCCTACAATGAGCAGTTCTTC.

This clonotype showed up many times. The chain carries TRBV29-1 and TRBJ2-1, with TRBD2 matching 13 bases. Germline values: CDR1 SQVTM, CDR2 ANQGSEA. V lost 5 bases, J lost 7 bases, and 8 bases stayed unmatched. This CDR3 is 15 amino acids long. CDR3 loop: CSVISGTSGKNEQFF. The CDR3 DNA follows: TGCAGCGTTATATCGGGGACTAGCGGGAAGAATGAGCAGTTCTTC.

This clonotype was seen a handful of times. The chain has TRBV5-1 and TRBJ2-3; 7 bases fit TRBD2. The CDR3 loop spans 14 amino acids. J gave up 8 bases and V 0 bases, and 6 bases lay outside the gene matches. In germline, CDR1 is SGHRS, CDR2 YFSETQ. The CDR3 sequence is CASSLEASGSTQYF. The CDR3 DNA reads as TGCGCCAGCAGCTTGGAGGCTAGCGGATCTACGCAGTATTTT.

This clonotype was observed a few times. The CDR3 DNA follows: TGTGCCAGCAGCCAAGATTTAATAGCGGGAGGCCACAATGAGCAGTTCTTC. Translated, it gives CASSQDLIAGGHNEQFF. The chain recombines TRBV14 with TRBJ2-1; 10 positions agree with TRBD2. V was clipped by 0 bases and J by 5 bases; unmatched bases: 7. Germline loops: CDR1 SGHDN, CDR2 FVKESK. This CDR3 comprises 17 residues.

This clonotype was observed at least ten times. The rearrangement uses TRBV2 and TRBJ2-3; 11 bases are shared with TRBD2. From germline, CDR1 is SNHLY and CDR2 FYNNEI. Germline trimming cut 6 bases from V and 5 bases from J; bases unmatched to any gene: 7. The length of the CDR3 is 15 residues. The CDR3 sequence: CASRGTSGRGDTQYF. The CDR3 DNA reads TGTGCCAGCAGAGGAACTAGCGGGAGAGGAGATACGCAGTATTTT.

This clonotype was counted ten times or more. The chain employs TRBV14 and TRBJ1-6; D is uncertain. Looked up from germline, CDR1 is SGHDN and CDR2 is FVKESK. The CDR3 has 13 amino acids. Between the trimmed V and J ends, which lost 1 base and 8 bases, there was a span of 6 bases. CDR3 sequence (DNA): TGTGCCAGCAGCCAAGTGATATATTCACCCCTCCACTTT. Protein product: CASSQVIYSPLHF.

In this sample, this clonotype turned up many times. The V call is TRBV5-1, the J call TRBJ2-1; no clear D. V was shortened by 0 bases and J by 0 bases, with 10 bases between the two germline ends. This CDR3 has 16 amino acids. Germline-derived CDR1 and CDR2 are SGHRS and YFSETQ. The CDR3 DNA follows: TGCGCCAGCAGCTTGGTCCTACGCAGCTCCTACAATGAGCAGTTCTTC. It translates to CASSLVLRSSYNEQFF.

The chain links TRBV25-1 to TRBJ2-7; TRBD2 matches 8 bases. Germline-derived CDR1 and CDR2 are MGHDK and SYGVNS. This CDR3 has 14 residues. Trimming took 4 bases from V and 0 from J; bases not matched to a gene: 2. The CDR3 region has the DNA TGTGCCAGCAGTGCCGGGACTAGCTCCTACGAGCAGTACTTC. Protein product: CASSAGTSSYEQYF.